Listed here are 30 T cell receptor beta chains from one sample, sequenced in a study of blood T cell repertoires in COVID-19. TCRdb's table, derived via immunoSEQ multiplex PCR, lists solely in-frame clones and lacks some. The sample contains 31,000 or so clones, approximately 89% of which appear only once. The sequencing input was peripheral blood. The receptors were sampled from a man older than 75 with acute or convalescent COVID-19.

This chain links TRBV5-1 with TRBJ2-7, with D perhaps TRBD2 (5 bases). Germline assignment: CDR1 SGHRS and CDR2 YFSETQ. The CDR3 is 12 amino acids. Trimming removed 4 bases from V and 5 bases from J, with 10 bases in between. The CDR3 DNA is TGCGCCAGCAGCCTAAGGGAGAACGAGCAGTACTTC. Translated, it gives CASSLRENEQYF.

This clone was counted a single time. The V gene is TRBV5-4, the J gene TRBJ2-5; TRBD1 aligns across 8 bases. Germline assignment: CDR1 SGHNT and CDR2 YYREEE (reference sequence). After removal of 9 bases from V and 2 bases from J, the junction contained 6 bases not matched to a gene. This CDR3 has 13 amino acids. In DNA, the CDR3 is TGTGCCACCCGAGACAGGGGTCAAGAGACCCAGTACTTC. Protein: CATRDRGQETQYF.

J is TRBJ2-7 and V is TRBV28; perhaps TRBD1 as D (6 bases). Germline values: CDR1 MDHEN, CDR2 SYDVKM. V was trimmed by 5 bases and J by 3 bases, leaving 8 bases between them. This CDR3 has 12 residues. CDR3 DNA: TGTGCCAGCAGTCTGACAGGCTACGAGCAGTACTTC. Protein: CASSLTGYEQYF.

The CDR3 is CASSGAAGGGTGELFF. The CDR3 DNA reads as TGTGCCAGCAGCGGGGCCGCGGGAGGCGGCACCGGGGAGCTGTTTTTT. This sequence joins TRBV5-4 and TRBJ2-2, with TRBD2 matching 8 bases. J gave up 4 bases and V 4 bases, and 9 bases lay outside the gene matches. The CDR3 length is 16 residues. Germline loops: CDR1 SGHNT, CDR2 YYREEE (reference sequence).

The chain has TRBV2 and TRBJ1-6; possible D gene TRBD1, 5 bases. The length of the CDR3 is 13 residues. Germline CDR1 SNHLY, CDR2 FYNNEI. The germline V and J ends were trimmed by 6 bases and 9 bases, with 12 bases remaining between them. CDR3 nucleotide sequence: TGTGCCAGCAGAGCCGTAGGGGCTTCACCCCTCCACTTT. It encodes CASRAVGASPLHF.

This chain connects TRBV4-1 to TRBJ1-6; D uncertain. The germline V and J ends were trimmed by 1 base and 6 bases, with 10 bases remaining between them. Germline V gene lookup returns CDR1 MGHRA and CDR2 YSYEKL. This CDR3 has 15 residues. The CDR3 DNA is TGCGCCAGCAGCCAAGTGTCAGCGATTAATTCACCCCTCCACTTT. As protein: CASSQVSAINSPLHF.

For the CDR3, the DNA is TGTGCTAGTGGACCAGGGGAGGGCACTGAAGCTTTCTTT. This codes for CASGPGEGTEAFF. This chain joins TRBV12-5 and TRBJ1-1, with D tentatively TRBD1 (6 bases). Trimming took 6 bases from V and 4 from J, leaving 12 bases between them. CDR1 is LGHNT and CDR2 is FRNRAP in the germline V gene. The CDR3 consists of 13 residues. Full variable domain (rest looked up from reference TRBV12-5 and TRBJ1-1): DARVTQTPRHKVTEMGQEVTMRCQPILGHNTVFWYRQTMMQGLELLAYFRNRAPLDDSGMPKDRFSAEMPDATLATLKIQPSEPRDSAVYFCASGPGEGTEAFFGQGTRLTVV.

The rearrangement links TRBV2 to TRBJ1-1; 8 bases are shared with TRBD1. Germline V gene data show CDR1 as SNHLY and CDR2 as FYNNEI. With V trimmed by 7 bases and J by 3 bases, 4 bases remained unmatched. The length of the CDR3 is 13 residues. Here the CDR3 reads CASKGQVYTEAFF. CDR3 in DNA: TGTGCCAGCAAGGGACAGGTATACACTGAAGCTTTCTTT.

The chain joins TRBV11-2 to TRBJ2-1; maybe TRBD2 (5 bases). The CDR3 is made up of 17 amino acids. The germline V gene encodes CDR1 SGHAT and CDR2 FQNNGV. Trimming took 6 bases from V and 0 from J, leaving 18 bases between them. CDR3 sequence (DNA): TGTGCCAGCAGACCAACGCGGGCGTACAGCTCCTACAATGAGCAGTTCTTC. The encoded protein is CASRPTRAYSSYNEQFF.

The chain is built from TRBV29-1 and TRBJ2-2; 9 bases align to TRBD2. Germline trimming cut 2 bases from V and 4 bases from J; bases unmatched to any gene: 14. This CDR3 has 18 residues. Germline V lookup: CDR1 SQVTM, CDR2 ANQGSEA. CDR3 amino acids: CSVERPGIAGASTGELFF. The CDR3 nucleotides are TGCAGCGTTGAACGTCCGGGCATAGCGGGAGCGAGCACCGGGGAGCTGTTTTTT.

CDR3 DNA sequence: TGTGCCAGCAGTTTGACTAGCGGGAGCACAGATACGCAGTATTTT. Residues: CASSLTSGSTDTQYF. This chain links TRBV28 with TRBJ2-3, with 10 bases fitting TRBD2. The germline V gene has CDR1 MDHEN and CDR2 SYDVKM. J was trimmed by 0 bases and V by 3 bases; bases with no gene match: 0. There are 15 residues in the CDR3.

The V and J genes are TRBV5-6 and TRBJ1-6; no clear D. V dropped 1 base and J dropped 7 bases, with 9 bases sitting between them. There are 14 residues in the CDR3. CDR1 and CDR2 (germline): SGHDT, YYEEEE. The CDR3 sequence is CASSLLAGNSPLHF. CDR3 sequence (DNA): TGTGCCAGCAGCTTGCTAGCCGGGAATTCACCCCTCCACTTT.

This chain uses TRBV7-2 with TRBJ2-1, with TRBD2 matching over 11 bases. The CDR3 spans 13 residues. V lost 8 bases, J lost 6 bases, and 3 bases stayed unmatched. CDR1 and CDR2 (germline): SGHTA, FQGNSA. The CDR3 DNA follows: TGTGCCAGCGGGCTAGCGGGAGGCAATGAGCAGTTCTTC. It codes for CASGLAGGNEQFF.

The chain is built from TRBV19 and TRBJ1-2; D uncertain. Germline values: CDR1 LNHDA, CDR2 SQIVND (reference sequence). The CDR3 is made up of 13 amino acids. Trimming took 6 bases from V and 6 from J, leaving 14 bases between them. The CDR3 loop is CASRSRERDGYTF. The CDR3 coding sequence is TGTGCCAGTAGATCCCGGGAAAGGGATGGCTACACCTTC.

This chain links TRBV5-1 with TRBJ1-6; D might be TRBD1 (6 bases). Trimming took off 0 bases at V and 10 bases at J, with 17 bases between the two ends. Germline assignment: CDR1 SGHRS and CDR2 YFSETQ. The CDR3 consists of 16 residues. CDR3 region: CASSLGDKGFGSPLHF. CDR3 sequence (DNA): TGCGCCAGCAGCTTGGGGGACAAGGGGTTCGGGTCACCCCTCCACTTT. The variable domain in full, with the rest retrieved from reference TRBV5-1 and TRBJ1-6, is KAGVTQTPRYLIKTRGQQVTLSCSPISGHRSVSWYQQTPGQGLQFLFEYFSETQRNKGNFPGRFSGRQFSNSRSEMNVSTLELGDSALYLCASSLGDKGFGSPLHFGNGTRLTVT.

The genes are TRBV4-1 and TRBJ2-3; D unresolved. The V end was cut by 0 bases, the J end by 2 bases, with 15 bases between. CDR1 is MGHRA, CDR2 YSYEKL, per germline. This CDR3 region has 17 residues. The CDR3 region is CASSQESARVNTDTQYF. The CDR3 nucleotides read TGCGCCAGCAGCCAAGAGAGTGCGCGCGTAAACACAGATACGCAGTATTTT.

CDR3 DNA: TGTGCCACCAGCTCTACCGGGGGCGGGAGGGCCTTTACTGGCAAAAACATTCAGTACTTC. Protein product: CATSSTGGGRAFTGKNIQYF. The chain couples TRBV15 to TRBJ2-4; 9 positions match TRBD2. Germline CDR1 is LNHNV and CDR2 is YYDKDF (reference sequence). V lost 5 bases and J lost 3; bases outside the gene matches: 20. CDR3 size: 20 residues.

This chain joins TRBV5-4 and TRBJ2-2, with a possible D match to TRBD2 (6 bases). V shed 0 bases and J shed 4 bases, with 10 bases lying between them. CDR1 and CDR2 (germline): SGHNT, YYREEE (reference sequence). CDR3 length equals 15 residues. In nucleotides, the CDR3 is TGTGCCAGCAGCTTGGCTCGGGGAGGCACCGGGGAGCTGTTTTTT. Translating it yields CASSLARGGTGELFF. Complete variable domain (other parts from reference TRBV5-4 and TRBJ2-2): ETGVTQSPTHLIKTRGQQVTLRCSSQSGHNTVSWYQQALGQGPQFIFQYYREEENGRGNFPPRFSGLQFPNYSSELNVNALELDDSALYLCASSLARGGTGELFFGEGSRLTVL.

As regards this clone: The junction departs from germline at one end; a sequencing error may be responsible. This chain joins TRBV13 and TRBJ2-7, with D maybe TRBD1 (6 bases). The CDR3 totals 16 residues. Per germline, CDR1 PRHDT and CDR2 FYEKMQ (reference sequence). CDR3 in amino acids: CASSLGQGIINYEQYF. CDR3 DNA sequence: TGTGCCAGCAGCCTAGGTCAGGGGATTATCAACTACGAGCAGTACTTC.

This rearrangement joins TRBV7-9 to TRBJ2-1; no clear D. The CDR3 has 13 amino acids. Germline values: CDR1 SEHNR, CDR2 FQNEAQ (reference sequence). The V end was cut by 0 bases, the J end by 4 bases, with 4 bases between. The CDR3 coding sequence is TGTGCCAGCAGCTTAGCGCGGTACAATGAGCAGTTCTTC. It encodes CASSLARYNEQFF.

V gene TRBV19 combines with J gene TRBJ2-1; 13 bases agree with TRBD2. Trimming cost V 10 bases and J 5 bases; bases outside gene matches: 5. The CDR3 is 14 amino acids. Germline-derived CDR1 and CDR2 are LNHDA and SQIVND (reference sequence). The CDR3 coding sequence is TGTGCCACGAAACTAGCGGGAGGGGACAATGAGCAGTTCTTC. This translates into CATKLAGGDNEQFF. The complete variable domain, with remaining parts taken from reference TRBV19 and TRBJ2-1, reads DGGITQSPKYLFRKEGQNVTLSCEQNLNHDAMYWYRQDPGQGLRLIYYSQIVNDFQKGDIAEGYSVSREKKESFPLTVTSAQKNPTAFYLCATKLAGGDNEQFFGPGTRLTVL.

The chain links TRBV29-1 to TRBJ1-1; possible D gene TRBD1, 5 bases. The CDR3 extends over 16 amino acids. CDR1 and CDR2 from the germline V gene are SQVTM and ANQGSEA. V lost 0 bases and J lost 1, with 15 bases in between. The CDR3 protein is CSVEDPRQGTNTEAFF. The CDR3 nucleotides read TGCAGCGTTGAAGATCCCCGGCAGGGCACGAACACTGAAGCTTTCTTT.

The rearrangement links TRBV6-6 to TRBJ2-3; perhaps TRBD2 as D (6 bases). Trimming took 6 bases from V and 0 from J, leaving 13 bases between them. The CDR3 runs 15 residues. Looked up from germline, CDR1 is MNHNY and CDR2 is SVGAGI (reference sequence). CDR3 sequence: CASSLKGGSTDTQYF. CDR3 DNA sequence: TGTGCCAGCAGCCTTAAAGGAGGGAGCACAGATACGCAGTATTTT.

This chain joins TRBV7-2 and TRBJ2-3; unclear D gene. The germline gives CDR1 SGHTA, CDR2 FQGNSA. With 4 bases removed from V and 0 bases from J, the gap between germline ends came to 5 bases. This CDR3 region has 13 residues. CDR3 sequence reads: CASSSLSTDTQYF. The CDR3 DNA reads TGTGCCAGCAGCTCCCTAAGCACAGATACGCAGTATTTT.

V and J are TRBV19 and TRBJ2-3; 10 nucleotides line up with TRBD2. The length of the CDR3 is 15 residues. Germline lookup yields CDR1 LNHDA and CDR2 SQIVND (reference sequence). V shed 5 bases, J shed 2 bases, and the junction held 4 bases outside the gene matches. The CDR3 region has the DNA TGTGCCAGTAGTGGTAGCGGGAGGAACACAGATACGCAGTATTTT. It translates to CASSGSGRNTDTQYF.

This chain joins TRBV27 and TRBJ1-4; 7 nucleotides line up with TRBD1. Trimming at V came to 5 bases and at J to 10 bases, leaving 13 bases not matched to a gene. The germline gives CDR1 MNHEY, CDR2 SMNVEV (reference sequence). The CDR3 is made up of 15 amino acids. CDR3: CASSPRQGGDGKLFF. The DNA for the CDR3 is TGTGCCAGCAGTCCCAGACAGGGTGGGGATGGAAAACTGTTTTTT.

CDR3 nucleotide sequence: TGTGCCAGCAGACACCTCGCACAGGGGTCGCTCGAGCAGTACTTC. Translating it yields CASRHLAQGSLEQYF. This chain uses TRBV27 with TRBJ2-7; 7 positions agree with TRBD1. CDR1 is MNHEY and CDR2 is SMNVEV in the germline V gene (reference sequence). The CDR3 extends over 15 amino acids. V was clipped by 6 bases and J by 6 bases; unmatched bases: 14.

The rearrangement joins TRBV7-9 to TRBJ1-1, with TRBD1 matching over 9 bases. V lost 10 bases to trimming and J lost 5 bases; unmatched junction nucleotides: 17. The CDR3 loop spans 16 amino acids. Germline assignment: CDR1 SEHNR and CDR2 FQNEAQ (reference sequence). The DNA for the CDR3 is TGTGCCATCGAAGGGGACAGGGTTCGATTGAGGACTGAAGCTTTCTTT. It specifies CAIEGDRVRLRTEAFF.

The genes are TRBV5-4 and TRBJ2-2; 8 nucleotides agree with TRBD1. This CDR3 has 13 residues. CDR1 SGHNT and CDR2 YYREEE come from the germline V gene (reference sequence). The ends lost 10 bases at V and 5 bases at J; junction bases unmatched: 7. The CDR3 region is CAYKTGATGELFF. CDR3 DNA: TGTGCCTACAAGACAGGGGCAACCGGGGAGCTGTTTTTT.

The chain recombines TRBV3-1 (or the pseudogene TRBV3-2) with TRBJ2-3; D is unclear. Germline CDR1 reads LGHDT; CDR2 reads YNNKEL (reference sequence). This CDR3 spans 11 amino acids. Trimming left V 4 bases short and J 4 bases short, with 3 bases between. The CDR3 nucleotides read TGTGCCAGCAGCCGAGCAGATACGCAGTATTTT. Its protein product is CASSRADTQYF.